These 29 T cell receptor beta chains share one sample of origin, sequenced in a study of cytomegalovirus exposure and HLA in healthy donors. 13 Jbeta primers and 60 Vbeta primers were used for the PCR. Method: immunoSEQ multiplex PCR; TCRdb's copy keeps in-frame clones and lacks some. The sample shows roughly 290,000 clones, 85% to 90% of them seen only once. Sequenced sample: PBMCs. These receptors all stem from a woman aged 18-35 years in good health and CMV-seronegative.

The genes are TRBV7-3 and TRBJ1-6, with D uncertain. Trimming removed 3 bases from V and 0 bases from J, with 18 bases in between. This CDR3 has 19 amino acids. Germline values: CDR1 SGHTA, CDR2 FQGTGA. CDR3 residues: CASSFCRQASNSYNSPLHF. CDR3 coding DNA: TGTGCCAGCAGCTTTTGCCGGCAGGCCTCAAACTCCTATAATTCACCCCTCCACTTT.

The chain carries TRBV6-6 and TRBJ2-7; the match to TRBD2 covers 9 bases. The junction had 5 bases not matched to a gene; V was cut back by 0 bases and J by 2 bases. CDR3 length equals 16 residues. Germline values: CDR1 MNHNY, CDR2 SVGAGI (reference sequence). The CDR3 here is CASSYSTSGAPYEQYF. In DNA, the CDR3 is TGTGCCAGCAGTTACTCGACTAGCGGAGCCCCCTACGAGCAGTACTTC.

The chain links TRBV19 to TRBJ1-1; no clear D. V lost 6 bases and J 4 bases, leaving 15 bases between the germline ends. This CDR3 is built from 14 residues. The V gene's germline CDR1 is LNHDA and CDR2 SQIVND (reference sequence). This CDR3 reads CASRAGRLGTEAFF. DNA of the CDR3: TGTGCCAGTAGGGCTGGGAGATTGGGCACTGAAGCTTTCTTT.

The rearrangement joins TRBV9 to TRBJ1-3; D call uncertain. CDR1 and CDR2 from the germline V gene are SGDLS and YYNGEE. This CDR3 comprises 11 residues. Trimming took 4 bases from V and 7 from J, leaving 6 bases between them. The CDR3 protein is CASSIENTIYF. CDR3 bases: TGTGCCAGCAGCATCGAGAACACCATATATTTT.

About this clone itself: The sample carries other DNA sequences with the same CDR3. The chain carries TRBV6-5 and TRBJ2-7, with 7 bases aligning to TRBD2. This CDR3 comprises 15 residues. Per germline, CDR1 MNHEY and CDR2 SVGAGI. V was pared by 6 bases and J by 3 bases, with 11 bases of the junction left unmatched. The CDR3 nucleotides read TGTGCCAGCAGGTCCTCCGGGACGGGGGGCTACGAGCAGTACTTC. Its protein is CASRSSGTGGYEQYF.

The rearrangement links TRBV5-4 to TRBJ2-3, with TRBD2 as a possible D gene (5 bases). Looked up from germline, CDR1 is SGHNT and CDR2 is YYREEE (reference sequence). The CDR3 length is 14 residues. V lost 1 base and J lost 0, with 6 bases in between. CDR3 residues: CASSLWTSTDTQYF. The CDR3, as DNA: TGTGCCAGCAGCTTGTGGACTAGCACAGATACGCAGTATTTT.

CDR3 in amino acids: CASSIERGGATQYF. The CDR3 bases are TGTGCCAGTAGTATAGAGCGGGGGGGCGCTACGCAGTATTTT. The chain joins TRBV19 to TRBJ2-3; 9 bases match TRBD2. Per the germline V gene, CDR1 is LNHDA and CDR2 is SQIVND (reference sequence). The ends lost 0 bases at V and 8 bases at J; junction bases unmatched: 3. CDR3 size: 14 residues.

The chain has TRBV29-1 and TRBJ1-2; weak D call: TRBD1 (6 bases). CDR1 is SQVTM and CDR2 is ANQGSEA in the germline V gene. CDR3 length equals 17 residues. Trimming pared 4 bases from V and 0 bases from J, leaving 21 bases between. The CDR3 here is CSVGGGQPRQTNYGYTF. The CDR3 nucleotides are TGCAGCGTTGGGGGGGGACAACCGCGACAGACTAACTATGGCTACACCTTC.

The chain combines TRBV29-1 with TRBJ1-4; tentative D call: TRBD1 (5 bases). Trimming stripped 1 base from V and 3 bases from J, with 6 bases between. The length of the CDR3 is 13 residues. CDR1 is SQVTM and CDR2 is ANQGSEA in the germline V gene. The CDR3 nucleotides read TGCAGCGTTGAAGGGGGCCCTAATGAAAAACTGTTTTTT. This translates into CSVEGGPNEKLFF.

The table lists this clone with a count of one. The chain recombines TRBV5-1 with TRBJ1-2, with 8 bases fitting TRBD1. The V and J ends lost 4 bases and 7 bases, in that order; junction bases with no gene match: 12. The CDR3 runs 15 residues. Germline V CDR1 and CDR2: SGHRS, YFSETQ. In nucleotides, the CDR3 is TGCGCCAGCAGCATGGGGGGTGACAGGGGTGGTGGCTACACCTTC. Protein sequence: CASSMGGDRGGGYTF.

This rearrangement joins TRBV5-4 to TRBJ2-1; a weak D match, TRBD2 (7 bases). Germline CDR1 reads SGHNT; CDR2 reads YYREEE (reference sequence). Trimming pared 0 bases from V and 7 bases from J, leaving 20 bases between. The CDR3 is 17 amino acids. The CDR3, as DNA: TGTGCCAGCAGCTTGGTGGGGACGCGGGGGCAGTGGAATGAGCAGTTCTTC. Amino acids: CASSLVGTRGQWNEQFF.

The chain combines TRBV5-5 with TRBJ1-4; 10 nucleotides agree with TRBD1. V was pared by 0 bases and J by 5 bases, with 10 bases of the junction left unmatched. This CDR3 spans 18 amino acids. Germline-derived CDR1 and CDR2 are SGHKS and YYEKEE (reference sequence). Written as DNA, the CDR3 is TGTGCCAGCAGCTTGGCCGGGATTTTGGACAGGGGGAATGAAAAACTGTTTTTT. It specifies CASSLAGILDRGNEKLFF.

This chain links TRBV14 with TRBJ2-1, with 13 nucleotides matching TRBD2. This CDR3 has 17 amino acids. CDR1 and CDR2 (germline): SGHDN, FVKESK. Trimming cost V 4 bases and J 3 bases; bases outside gene matches: 6. The CDR3 nucleotides read TGTGCCAGCAGCCCTCGGACTAGCGGGGGCTTCTACAATGAGCAGTTCTTC. This encodes CASSPRTSGGFYNEQFF.

On this clone: This specimen includes other DNA sequences encoding the same CDR3. The rearrangement joins TRBV9 to TRBJ2-3, with D maybe TRBD2 (7 bases). This CDR3 is built from 15 residues. Germline-derived CDR1 and CDR2 are SGDLS and YYNGEE. Deletions cut 0 bases from V and 1 base from J, with 9 bases between. In DNA, the CDR3 is TGTGCCAGCAGCGTAGGCGGGGGCGGCACAGATACGCAGTATTTT. It translates to CASSVGGGGTDTQYF.

This sequence joins TRBV25-1 and TRBJ2-3, with D perhaps TRBD1 (6 bases). CDR3 size: 15 residues. Deletions cut 5 bases from V and 5 bases from J, with 17 bases between. Germline CDR1 and CDR2: MGHDK and SYGVNS. This chain's CDR3 is CASSLTGTTQDTQYF. CDR3 sequence (DNA): TGTGCCAGCAGTCTTACAGGGACAACACAAGATACGCAGTATTTT.

The V gene is TRBV7-8, the J gene TRBJ1-2; D perhaps matches TRBD1 (5 bases). The V gene's germline CDR1 is SGHVS and CDR2 FQNEAQ. Trimming removed 5 bases from V and 4 bases from J, with 20 bases in between. This CDR3 region has 16 residues. Here the CDR3 DNA reads TGTGCCAGCAGCCCCTGGGGCAAGGGTGGAGTCTATGGCTACACCTTC. Amino acid sequence: CASSPWGKGGVYGYTF.

The chain has TRBV7-9 and TRBJ1-6; D uncertain. V lost 4 bases, J lost 13 bases, and 11 bases lay in between. This CDR3 is 12 amino acids long. In germline, CDR1 is SEHNR, CDR2 FQNEAQ (reference sequence). CDR3 region: CASSSSTSPLHF. In DNA form, the CDR3 reads TGTGCCAGCAGCTCATCCACATCCCCCCTCCACTTT.

The rearrangement links TRBV13 to TRBJ2-2; 7 nucleotides line up with TRBD1. Germline CDR1 PRHDT, CDR2 FYEKMQ (reference sequence). This CDR3 contains 15 residues. V dropped 2 bases and J dropped 5; count of bases not matched to a gene: 5. In DNA form, the CDR3 reads TGTGCCAGCAGCTTAAGACAGGGAAGGACCGGGGAGCTGTTTTTT. Translated, it gives CASSLRQGRTGELFF.

The chain uses TRBV5-1 and TRBJ2-7; 9 nucleotides agree with TRBD2. Germline V lookup: CDR1 SGHRS, CDR2 YFSETQ. The CDR3 is 15 amino acids. Germline trimming cut 4 bases from V and 3 bases from J; bases unmatched to any gene: 8. CDR3 sequence reads: CASSLGIAGVYEQYF. The CDR3, as DNA: TGCGCCAGCAGCCTAGGTATAGCGGGGGTCTACGAGCAGTACTTC.

The J gene is TRBJ2-3, the V gene TRBV15, with 7 nucleotides matching TRBD2. V shed 1 base and J 0 bases; nucleotides not matched to a gene: 4. CDR3 length: 16 residues. CDR1 is LNHNV and CDR2 is YYDKDF in the germline V gene (reference sequence). In nucleotides, the CDR3 is TGTGCCACCAGCAGAGGTACTAGCGAAAGCACAGATACGCAGTATTTT. Its translation is CATSRGTSESTDTQYF.

This sequence joins TRBV2 and TRBJ2-3, with 7 nucleotides matching TRBD2. The CDR3 length is 12 residues. Germline V gene data show CDR1 as SNHLY and CDR2 as FYNNEI. V was pared by 6 bases and J by 5 bases, with 2 bases of the junction left unmatched. CDR3 amino acids: CASSGLGDTQYF. The DNA of the CDR3 is TGTGCCAGCAGCGGACTAGGAGATACGCAGTATTTT.

The chain couples TRBV18 to TRBJ2-1, with D possibly being TRBD2 (6 bases). Trimming took 3 bases from V and 7 from J, leaving 13 bases between them. Germline-derived CDR1 and CDR2 are KGHSH and LQKENI. This CDR3 is 14 amino acids long. The CDR3 loop reads CASSPNVGGNEQFF. The CDR3 bases are TGTGCCAGCTCACCTAACGTCGGGGGTAATGAGCAGTTCTTC.

The chain combines TRBV5-1 with TRBJ1-4; no firm D call. Germline V gene lookup returns CDR1 SGHRS and CDR2 YFSETQ. The CDR3 extends over 13 amino acids. The V end was cut by 6 bases, the J end by 4 bases, with 10 bases between. The CDR3: CASTSGINEKLFF. The CDR3 DNA is TGCGCCAGCACCTCGGGAATTAATGAAAAACTGTTTTTT.

This clone occurred once. The CDR3 nucleotides read TGTGCTAGTGGTTTTCTGACTAGAGATGAGCAGTTCTTC. Translating gives CASGFLTRDEQFF. This chain links TRBV12-5 with TRBJ2-1; D may be TRBD2 (6 bases). V shed 3 bases and J shed 8 bases, with 11 bases lying between them. The CDR3 length is 13 residues. The germline V gene encodes CDR1 LGHNT and CDR2 FRNRAP.

This chain uses TRBV10-2 with TRBJ1-1; D is perhaps TRBD1 (5 bases). The CDR3 covers 15 residues. The V gene lost 1 base and the J gene lost 1 base, with 10 bases spanning the gap. Germline values: CDR1 WSHSY, CDR2 SAAADI. CDR3 bases: TGCGCCAGCAGTGAGTGGGCCAGGGCGAACACTGAAGCTTTCTTT. This gives the protein CASSEWARANTEAFF.

The CDR3 DNA is TGTGCCAGCAGCTTGGACACTGGCGGTGGAGATACGCAGTATTTT. This gives the protein CASSLDTGGGDTQYF. This chain connects TRBV5-6 to TRBJ2-3; unclear D gene. This CDR3 spans 15 amino acids. V lost 0 bases and J lost 5, with 13 bases in between. Germline lookup yields CDR1 SGHDT and CDR2 YYEEEE.

V is TRBV4-1 and J is TRBJ2-3, with D maybe TRBD2 (5 bases). This CDR3 region has 15 residues. V lost 0 bases to trimming and J lost 4 bases, with 11 bases between them. From germline, CDR1 is MGHRA and CDR2 YSYEKL. The CDR3: CASSQELAPSDTQYF. Written as DNA, the CDR3 is TGCGCCAGCAGCCAAGAGCTAGCTCCTTCAGATACGCAGTATTTT.

CDR3 DNA sequence: TGTGCCAGCAGCGGCTTGACAGGGCTCCTCACTGAAGCTTTCTTT. The encoded protein is CASSGLTGLLTEAFF. The chain couples TRBV7-8 to TRBJ1-1; 7 nucleotides match TRBD1. The V gene end was trimmed by 5 bases and the J gene end by 4 bases; junction bases not matched to a gene: 10. The germline V gene encodes CDR1 SGHVS and CDR2 FQNEAQ. The CDR3 loop spans 15 amino acids.

The rearrangement joins TRBV15 to TRBJ1-1; D is ambiguous. V lost 0 bases to trimming and J lost 1 base, with 15 bases between them. Germline CDR1 is LNHNV and CDR2 is YYDKDF (reference sequence). The CDR3 has 17 amino acids. The CDR3 here is CATSRDNGVRGNTEAFF. The CDR3 DNA is TGTGCCACCAGCAGAGATAACGGGGTCCGGGGGAACACTGAAGCTTTCTTT.